These 21 T cell receptor beta chains were sequenced from one sample in a study of CD8 T cells in Susac syndrome. An amount of RNA that ranged from about 0.45 to 1 ug was reverse transcribed with random hexamers. TCRdb re-called the immunoSEQ multiplex PCR reads through MiXCR, storing one row per CDR3 protein. The top ten hold roughly 0.08% of the sample, which has some 120,000 distinct CDR3 sequences, around 94% seen once. Sequencing input: CD4+ T cells from PBMCs. The receptors were gathered from a human donor in good health.

CDR3 loop: CASSRGRPYEQYF. In DNA form, the CDR3 reads TGTGCCAGCTCACGAGGGCGGCCCTACGAGCAGTACTTC. V usage is TRBV18 and J usage is TRBJ2-7, with D possibly being TRBD2 (5 bases). Per germline, CDR1 KGHSH and CDR2 LQKENI. Between the trimmed V and J ends, which lost 4 bases and 2 bases, there was a span of 9 bases. The CDR3 length is 13 residues. The whole variable domain, remainder taken from reference TRBV18 and TRBJ2-7, is NAGVMQNPRHLVRRRGQEARLRCSPMKGHSHVYWYRQLPEEGLKFMVYLQKENIIDESGMPKERFSAEFPKEGPSILRIQQVVRGDSAAYFCASSRGRPYEQYFGPGTRLTVT.

This chain links TRBV12-5 with TRBJ1-5; no reliable D call. Germline loops: CDR1 LGHNT, CDR2 FRNRAP. V shed 4 bases and J shed 6 bases, with 7 bases lying between them. This CDR3 is 12 amino acids long. CDR3 bases: TGTGCTAGTGGTTCCCCCGGTCAGCCCCAGCATTTT. This sequence encodes CASGSPGQPQHF.

The chain employs TRBV21-1 and TRBJ1-2. TRBV21-1 is described as a pseudogene. The CDR3 covers 11 residues. The DNA for the CDR3 is TGTGCCAGTCCGGAACCCTATGGCTACACCTTC. This encodes CASPEPYGYTF.

CDR3 residues: CASSEGRTPEQYF. The CDR3 DNA reads as TGTGCCAGCAGTGAGGGCAGGACCCCGGAGCAGTACTTC. V gene TRBV2 combines with J gene TRBJ2-7; D unclear. The CDR3 is made up of 13 amino acids. V lost 3 bases to trimming and J lost 7 bases, with 13 bases between them. Germline V lookup: CDR1 SNHLY, CDR2 FYNNEI.

The table lists this clonotype with a count of one. The rearrangement uses TRBV2 and TRBJ2-7; no clear D. The CDR3 totals 14 residues. Trimming cost V 5 bases and J 5 bases, with 16 bases left between them. CDR1 is SNHLY and CDR2 is FYNNEI in the germline V gene. CDR3 coding DNA: TGTGCCAGCAGTCTTGTTAGGACCTCAGACGAGCAGTACTTC. Translated, it gives CASSLVRTSDEQYF.

V and J are TRBV18 and TRBJ1-2, with 9 bases aligning to TRBD1. The CDR3 consists of 14 residues. Germline CDR1 KGHSH, CDR2 LQKENI. Trimming cost V 3 bases and J 4 bases; bases outside gene matches: 3. CDR3 in DNA: TGTGCCAGCTCACCCACAGGGGGCAGCTATGGCTACACCTTC. Protein sequence: CASSPTGGSYGYTF.

The V call is TRBV7-2, the J call TRBJ2-5; 9 bases are a match to TRBD1. The CDR3 loop spans 14 amino acids. Trimming took 4 bases from V and 5 from J; bases not matched to a gene: 5. Germline V gene data show CDR1 as SGHTA and CDR2 as FQGNSA. CDR3 sequence (DNA): TGTGCCAGCAGCTACAACAGGGGGCGGGAGACCCAGTACTTC. Amino acids: CASSYNRGRETQYF.

V and J are TRBV6-2 or TRBV6-3 and TRBJ1-1, with D tentatively TRBD1 (6 bases). CDR1 MNHEY and CDR2 SVGEGT come from the germline V gene. V lost 2 bases to trimming and J lost 4 bases, with 14 bases between them. The CDR3 covers 15 residues. The CDR3 loop reads CASSYPGTTSTEAFF. In DNA, the CDR3 is TGTGCCAGCAGTTACCCCGGGACAACGTCCACTGAAGCTTTCTTT.

V is TRBV30 and J is TRBJ1-1; D is uncertain. V was cut by 2 bases and J by 11 bases, with 15 bases left in between. The CDR3 totals 12 residues. Germline V gene sequence: CDR1 GTSNPN, CDR2 SVGIG (reference sequence). Here the CDR3 reads CAWSPAGPTAFF. The CDR3 DNA follows: TGTGCCTGGAGTCCGGCGGGCCCCACGGCTTTCTTT.

The chain has TRBV4-1 and TRBJ2-1; 16 positions agree with TRBD2. This CDR3 has 19 residues. The V gene's germline CDR1 is MGHRA and CDR2 YSYEKL. The J segment lost 1 base and the V segment lost 4 bases, leaving 7 bases of the junction unmatched. CDR3 DNA sequence: TGCGCCAGCAGCCCCGTGGGACTAGCGGGAGGGAGGTCCTACAATGAGCAGTTCTTC. Its protein is CASSPVGLAGGRSYNEQFF.

The chain couples TRBV11-2 to TRBJ2-7; D might be TRBD1 (6 bases). Germline CDR1 SGHAT, CDR2 FQNNGV. Trimming removed 6 bases at V and 6 bases at J, with 18 bases between. CDR3 length: 14 residues. DNA for the CDR3: TGTGCCAGCAGGCCTACAGGGAAAAACGGCGAGCAGTACTTC. Translated: CASRPTGKNGEQYF.

This chain joins TRBV5-1 and TRBJ2-7, with 7 bases that match TRBD2. Germline V gives CDR1 SGHRS, CDR2 YFSETQ. Trimming removed 4 bases from V and 2 bases from J; junction bases left unmatched: 12. The CDR3 extends over 16 amino acids. CDR3 DNA sequence: TGCGCCAGCAGCACACGACTTTCCAGCGGGACCTACGAGCAGTACTTC. Its translation: CASSTRLSSGTYEQYF.

The chain couples TRBV3-1 to TRBJ2-7; D is possibly TRBD1 (6 bases). The CDR3 covers 17 residues. V dropped 1 base and J dropped 3 bases, with 19 bases sitting between them. Germline V lookup: CDR1 LGHDT, CDR2 YNNKEL (reference sequence). CDR3 sequence: CASSQGTRSGQSYEQYF. The CDR3 bases are TGTGCCAGCAGCCAAGGTACCCGTTCTGGACAGAGCTACGAGCAGTACTTC.

This chain connects TRBV3-1 to TRBJ2-7; D gene unclear. The germline CDR1 and CDR2 sequences are LGHDT and YNNKEL (reference sequence). Trimming cost V 1 base and J 3 bases, with 10 bases left between them. The CDR3 extends over 14 amino acids. The CDR3 protein is CASSQVQMGYEQYF. The CDR3 DNA sequence: TGTGCCAGCAGCCAAGTTCAGATGGGCTACGAGCAGTACTTC.

The J gene is TRBJ2-2, the V gene TRBV30; 7 bases agree with TRBD1. Germline trimming cut 3 bases from V and 2 bases from J; bases unmatched to any gene: 3. CDR1 is GTSNPN and CDR2 is SVGIG in the germline V gene (reference sequence). There are 14 residues in the CDR3. The CDR3 DNA reads TGTGCCTGGAGAACAGGGGTCAACACCGGGGAGCTGTTTTTT. It specifies CAWRTGVNTGELFF.

The chain carries TRBV5-1 and TRBJ2-5; TRBD1 matches at 9 bases. The CDR3 extends over 15 amino acids. With 3 bases clipped from V and 6 bases from J, the junction kept 9 bases outside the gene matches. Germline values: CDR1 SGHRS, CDR2 YFSETQ. As DNA, the CDR3 is TGCGCCAGCAGCTCTGGTACAGGGGGCGAAAAGACCCAGTACTTC. Translation gives CASSSGTGGEKTQYF.

The chain carries TRBV6-5 and TRBJ2-4; D perhaps matches TRBD1 (6 bases). The ends were cut back, 3 bases at V and 2 bases at J, with 14 bases in the middle. Germline CDR1 is MNHEY and CDR2 is SVGAGI. The CDR3 consists of 16 residues. The CDR3 sequence: CASSYPPTGTKNIQYF. CDR3 coding DNA: TGTGCCAGCAGTTATCCACCCACAGGGACCAAAAACATTCAGTACTTC.

This chain joins TRBV6-1 and TRBJ2-7, with 15 nucleotides matching TRBD2. With V trimmed by 5 bases and J by 6 bases, 5 bases remained unmatched. The germline gives CDR1 MNHNS, CDR2 SASEGT. The CDR3 runs to 15 residues. The CDR3 DNA reads as TGTGCCAGCAGTAAAATGGGACTAGCGGGAGGCGAGCAGTACTTC. It specifies CASSKMGLAGGEQYF.

The rearrangement links TRBV29-1 to TRBJ2-5; the match to TRBD1 covers 8 bases. CDR1 is SQVTM, CDR2 ANQGSEA, per germline. The CDR3 sequence is 13 residues long. After removal of 5 bases from V and 5 bases from J, the junction contained 7 bases not matched to a gene. CDR3 region: CSVIRGLGETQYF. As DNA, the CDR3 is TGCAGCGTTATCAGGGGGCTCGGGGAGACCCAGTACTTC.

This clonotype was picked up one time. The chain recombines TRBV14 with TRBJ1-1; D ambiguous. The V gene's germline CDR1 is SGHDN and CDR2 FVKESK. The V end was cut by 1 base, the J end by 4 bases, with 13 bases between. CDR3 length equals 15 residues. Written as DNA, the CDR3 is TGTGCCAGCAGCCAAGTCACGGGAACCCTCACTGAAGCTTTCTTT. Its protein product is CASSQVTGTLTEAFF.

The chain couples TRBV4-1 to TRBJ2-5, with a weak D call TRBD2 (7 bases). With 0 bases removed from V and 4 bases from J, the gap between germline ends came to 18 bases. The germline V gene encodes CDR1 MGHRA and CDR2 YSYEKL. CDR3 length: 17 amino acids. The CDR3 here is CASSQDRRGRVGETQYF. The CDR3 DNA follows: TGCGCCAGCAGCCAAGATAGGAGGGGGAGGGTAGGAGAGACCCAGTACTTC.